This T cell receptor beta chain was recorded in a study of human T cells and chemical hapten exposure. The time point here: patch test 1, 2 weeks after DPC sensitization. Treatment here: therapeutic diphenylcyclopropenone sensitization with weekly scalp DPC. Only after blood had been drawn was each patch test applied. The study, taken as a whole, reports: Versus controls, significantly more large CDR3 similarity clusters arose from expanded TCRs. There was no change with DPC sensitization in TCRs above 1 in 1000 frequency.

Separate cDNA molecules received unique molecular identifiers, which the library attached to them. One entry per CDR3 protein, called by TCRdb with MiXCR from the RACE reads. The sample contains about 71,000 distinct CDR3 sequences, roughly 9.8% of which appear only once. In its sample, this clonotype was seen many times. The antigen is not known. From germline, CDR1 is SGHRS and CDR2 YFSETQ. V was cut by 6 bases and J by 2 bases, with 14 bases left in between. The CDR3 has 14 amino acids. This chain joins TRBV5-1 and TRBJ2-5, with D maybe TRBD2 (5 bases). The input for sequencing was whole blood, taken in connection with sensitization to the hapten diphenylcyclopropenone (DPC). The TCR originated in a woman in her forties with alopecia areata. Some clones in this sample may be carry-over from other donors' samples. The CDR3 reads CASNPGSVQETQYF. CDR3 coding DNA: TGCGCCAGCAACCCGGGGTCCGTTCAAGAGACCCAGTACTTC.